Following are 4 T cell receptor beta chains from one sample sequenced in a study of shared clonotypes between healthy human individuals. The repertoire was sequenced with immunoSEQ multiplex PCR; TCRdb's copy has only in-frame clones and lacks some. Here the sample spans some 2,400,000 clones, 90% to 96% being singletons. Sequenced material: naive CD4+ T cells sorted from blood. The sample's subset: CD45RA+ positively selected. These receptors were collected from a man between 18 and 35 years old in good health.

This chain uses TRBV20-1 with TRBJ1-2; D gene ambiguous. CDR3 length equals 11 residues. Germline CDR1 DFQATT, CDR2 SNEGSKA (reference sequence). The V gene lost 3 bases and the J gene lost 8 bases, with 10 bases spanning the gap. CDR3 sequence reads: CSASQVLGYTF. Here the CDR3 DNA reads TGCAGTGCTAGTCAGGTGTTGGGCTACACCTTC.

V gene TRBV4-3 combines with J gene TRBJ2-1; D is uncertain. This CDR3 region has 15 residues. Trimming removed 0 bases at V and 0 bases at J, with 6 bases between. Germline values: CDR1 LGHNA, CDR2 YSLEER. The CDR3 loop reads CASSQDFGSYNEQFF. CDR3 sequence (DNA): TGCGCCAGCAGCCAAGATTTCGGCTCCTACAATGAGCAGTTCTTC.

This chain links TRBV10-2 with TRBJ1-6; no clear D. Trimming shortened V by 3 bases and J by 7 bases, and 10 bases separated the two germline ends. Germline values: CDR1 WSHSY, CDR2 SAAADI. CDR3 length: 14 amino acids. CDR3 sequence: CASSDSDPNSPLHF. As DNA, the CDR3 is TGCGCCAGCAGTGACAGCGACCCCAATTCACCCCTCCACTTT.

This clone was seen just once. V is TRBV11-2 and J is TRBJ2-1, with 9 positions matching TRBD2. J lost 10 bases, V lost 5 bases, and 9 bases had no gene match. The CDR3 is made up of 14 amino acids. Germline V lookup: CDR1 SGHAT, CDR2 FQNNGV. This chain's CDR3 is CASSPSGGLGEQFF. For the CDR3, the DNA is TGTGCCAGCAGCCCAAGCGGGGGGCTAGGGGAGCAGTTCTTC.